This T cell receptor (beta chain) was documented in a study of T cell repertoires in cytomegalovirus infection. Study details: CMV infection and matching HLA type were both indicated by public TCR beta signatures.

TCRdb reprocessed the reads with MiXCR, giving one entry per CDR3 protein. The sample holds 680,000 or so distinct CDR3 sequences, less than 40% seen once. The CDR3 length is 16 residues. With 5 bases removed from V and 3 bases from J, the gap between germline ends came to 19 bases. Study-level findings and limits: Summed public TCR beta family frequency identified CMV carriers bearing the relevant HLA. The response measured ex vivo was dominated by TCR beta clonotypes (HLA-C-restricted and CMV-specific).

As regards this clonotype: What it binds is not known.

The V call is TRBV12-3 or TRBV12-4, the J call TRBJ1-2; D is possibly TRBD1 (6 bases). This sequence originates from a human donor in good health (CMV status not recorded). Some clones in this sample may be carry-over from other donors' samples. The material sequenced was PBMCs. In DNA form, the CDR3 reads TGTGCCAGCAGTATAAACCCGGGGGCGTCGGACTATGGCTACACCTTC. Protein sequence: CASSINPGASDYGYTF.